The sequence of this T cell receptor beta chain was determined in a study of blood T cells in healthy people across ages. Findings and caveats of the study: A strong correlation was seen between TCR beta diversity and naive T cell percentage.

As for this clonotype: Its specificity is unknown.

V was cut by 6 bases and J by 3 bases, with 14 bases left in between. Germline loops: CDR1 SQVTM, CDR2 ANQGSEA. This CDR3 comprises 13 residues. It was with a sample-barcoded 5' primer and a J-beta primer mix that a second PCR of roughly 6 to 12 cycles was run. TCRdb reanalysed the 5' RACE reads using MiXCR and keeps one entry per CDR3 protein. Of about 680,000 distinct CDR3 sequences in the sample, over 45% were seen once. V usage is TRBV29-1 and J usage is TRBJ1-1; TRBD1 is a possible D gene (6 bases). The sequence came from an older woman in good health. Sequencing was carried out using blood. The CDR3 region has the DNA TGCAGCGTCACAGGGATAATGGACACTGAAGCTTTCTTT. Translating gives CSVTGIMDTEAFF.